This TCR beta chain appears in the sequencing data of a study of blood T cell repertoires in COVID-19 (dated by TCRdb to 2018 to 2021). Regarding the research as a whole: Collaborator samples came from the United States, Italy and Spain and covered acute and convalescent phases of COVID-19. The material from the prospective study consisted of cDNA or gDNA derived from T cells, B-cell-depleted T cells, or PBMCs. The dataset comprised deeply sampled blood TCRbeta repertoires from subjects exposed to, actively infected with, or recovered from COVID-19. A freely available public database, intended as a resource for researchers studying the immune response to SARS-CoV-2, is where the repertoires were released. Samples were obtained from the ongoing ImmuneRACE study (first 160 participants) and from approximately 1,200 subjects provided by 6 global collaborators. A de-identified subject ID, COVID-19 status, age in years and sex were almost always included in the sample metadata. HLA class I and class II types, where available, came from metadata supplied by the sample provider rather than from assay-based typing.

TCRbeta CDR3 regions were amplified from genomic DNA by means of the immunoSEQ Assay, a bias-controlled multiplex PCR. As for the original processing: The number of nucleated cells in each sample was estimated by amplification of reference gene primers within the assay. To quantify the absolute abundance of each unique TCRbeta CDR3 rearrangement, sequence reads were collapsed and filtered. For each sample, productive Simpson clonality was calculated as the square root of Simpson's diversity index across productive rearrangements. Here the immuneACCESS table is served through TCRdb, limited to in-frame sequences with V and J called. Missing clones are a known gap in these copies; in checked studies unresolved V genes cover under half, and the rest lacks a known reason. The V and J calls and the clone size are those of that table, but D and trimming were determined from the DNA. The sample data list approximately 70,000 clones, and around four fifths of these were observed just once. The ten largest clones represent over 2% of the sample.

Details on this clone: Which antigen it targets is not known. Base qualities are not provided; no much larger clone lies one nucleotide away.

Collaborating institutions collected whole blood in K2EDTA tubes following their own protocols. For TCRbeta analysis, collaborators shipped samples as frozen whole blood, isolated PBMCs, or DNA extracted from either of those sample types. Summary of the overall study and its limitations: The amount of clinical and demographic metadata varied by source and participant and was provided uncurated.

The sequenced material came from peripheral blood. The receptor comes from an older man with active or convalescent COVID-19.

The encoded CDR3 is CASSLPTGGHSPLHF. DNA sequence: TGTGCCAGCAGCTTACCGACAGGGGGGCACTCACCCCTCCACTTT. The chain joins TRBV7-9 to TRBJ1-6, with 9 bases matching TRBD1. The CDR3 holds 15 amino acids from the cysteine to the phenylalanine. Of all the DNA, just the CDR3 is kept, 45 bases in frame from base 1. The germline V and J ends show losses of 2 bases and 10 bases respectively, and no gene match explains 6 bases of the junction. CDR1 and CDR2 were assigned from the germline V gene (reference sequence) as SEHNR and FQNEAQ. With the rest looked up from the reference TRBV7-9 and TRBJ1-6 genes rather than sequenced, the full variable domain is DTGVSQNPRHKITKRGQNVTFRCDPISEHNRLYWYRQTLGQGPEFLTYFQNEAQLEKSRLLSDRFSAERPKGSFSTLEIQRTEQGDSAMYLCASSLPTGGHSPLHFGNGTRLTVT.